This T cell receptor beta chain was sequenced for a study of regulatory T cells in long-lasting Graves disease. Study observations and caveats: Persistent disease favored TRBV28, TRBJ1-2 and TRBJ2-5. Possibly, too few samples lowered accuracy.

The table lists this clonotype with many counts. The antigen remains unidentified. Germline CDR1 and CDR2: LGHDT and YNNKEL (reference sequence). The V gene end was trimmed by 4 bases and the J gene end by 4 bases; junction bases not matched to a gene: 3. There are 14 residues in the CDR3. Construction of the TCR beta libraries employed iRepertoire HTBI primers in conjunction with Arm-PCR of CDR3 regions. Under the authors' procedure: Throughout the samples, researchers identified roughly 60 TRBV and about 15 TRBJ segments. TCRdb used MiXCR to reprocess the multiplex PCR reads, holding one entry per CDR3 protein. In this record, the V and J calls reflect TCRdb's handling and not the investigators' own analysis. The sample has 400,000 to 500,000 distinct CDR3 sequences, 14% seen once. Time point indicated: newly diagnosed GD, antithyroid drugs for less than 3 months. There was RNA extracted from PBMCs, and the TCR library was made from it.

These data are also associated with another study on T cells in Graves' hyperthyroidism and ophthalmopathy.

The sample was peripheral blood mononuclear cells (PBMCs), taken at new diagnosis, from a patient treated with antithyroid drugs. The chain links TRBV3-1 to TRBJ1-4, with 7 bases fitting TRBD1. This receptor was identified in a woman in her fifties or sixties with Graves disease. Here the CDR3 reads CASSRGQHNEKLFF. CDR3 nucleotides: TGTGCCAGCAGCCGGGGACAGCATAATGAAAAACTGTTTTTT.